The next 25 T cell receptor beta chains were all read from a single sample in a study of T cell repertoires in cytomegalovirus infection. TCRdb reprocessed the reads via MiXCR and lists one record per CDR3 protein. Counted here are about 160,000 distinct CDR3 sequences, less than 25% occurring once; the ten biggest clones make up roughly 25%. These receptors are not linked to any known antigen. The source material was CD8+ T cells from cultured PBMCs, sampled from culture after CMV antigen stimulation. The receptors originated from a human donor in good health (CMV status not recorded). Some clones in this sample may be carry-over from other donors' samples.

The rearrangement uses TRBV6-2 or TRBV6-3 and TRBJ2-1; 8 bases align to TRBD2. The CDR3 spans 15 residues. Trimming at V came to 4 bases and at J to 4 bases, leaving 6 bases not matched to a gene. CDR1 is MNHEY, CDR2 SVGEGT, per germline. The DNA for the CDR3 is TGTGCCAGCAGTTCGATCGGGGGGGGGTACAATGAGCAGTTCTTC. Residues: CASSSIGGGYNEQFF.

The V and J genes are TRBV6-1 and TRBJ2-3; TRBD2 matches at 9 bases. This CDR3 contains 13 residues. Germline-derived CDR1 and CDR2 are MNHNS and SASEGT. V was clipped by 6 bases and J by 3 bases; unmatched bases: 1. In nucleotides, the CDR3 is TGTGCCAGCAGGCGGGGGGGGACAGATACGCAGTATTTT. This codes for CASRRGGTDTQYF.

This clonotype was seen a few times. This chain links TRBV10-2 with TRBJ1-5; TRBD1 is a possible D gene (6 bases). Trimming shortened V by 5 bases and J by 9 bases, and 11 bases separated the two germline ends. The CDR3 runs to 12 residues. Germline V CDR1 and CDR2: WSHSY, SAAADI. The chain's CDR3 is CASSTGTWPQHF. In DNA, the CDR3 is TGCGCCAGCAGTACAGGGACTTGGCCCCAGCATTTT.

The genes are TRBV7-9 and TRBJ2-5; 9 nucleotides align to TRBD1. The CDR3 runs to 13 residues. V lost 7 bases to trimming and J lost 4 bases; unmatched junction nucleotides: 4. Germline values: CDR1 SEHNR, CDR2 FQNEAQ (reference sequence). The CDR3 region has the DNA TGTGCCAGCACCCCGGGACAGGGAGAGACCCAGTACTTC. Its translation: CASTPGQGETQYF.

The rearrangement links TRBV7-9 to TRBJ2-1; D not resolved. The CDR3 is 16 residues long. CDR1 and CDR2 from the germline V gene are SEHNR and FQNEAQ (reference sequence). Trimming took off 4 bases at V and 4 bases at J, with 17 bases between the two ends. In DNA, the CDR3 is TGTGCCAGCAGCTCAAGCGACACCCTGGCGTACAATGAGCAGTTCTTC. Protein: CASSSSDTLAYNEQFF. Full variable domain (rest looked up from reference TRBV7-9 and TRBJ2-1): DTGVSQNPRHKITKRGQNVTFRCDPISEHNRLYWYRQTLGQGPEFLTYFQNEAQLEKSRLLSDRFSAERPKGSFSTLEIQRTEQGDSAMYLCASSSSDTLAYNEQFFGPGTRLTVL.

This clonotype was seen more than once but under ten times. This chain connects TRBV4-2 to TRBJ2-1, with 8 bases matching TRBD2. V shed 4 bases, J shed 8 bases, and the junction held 16 bases outside the gene matches. From germline, CDR1 is LGHNA and CDR2 YNFKEQ. This CDR3 region has 17 residues. The CDR3 loop reads CASSPQVPGLVGDEQFF. For the CDR3, the DNA is TGTGCCAGCAGCCCCCAGGTACCGGGACTAGTCGGGGATGAGCAGTTCTTC.

This clonotype came up a few times. V is TRBV2 and J is TRBJ2-2; 9 bases align to TRBD2. The length of the CDR3 is 16 residues. Germline values: CDR1 SNHLY, CDR2 FYNNEI. The junction had 0 bases not matched to a gene; V was cut back by 1 base and J by 0 bases. In DNA form, the CDR3 reads TGTGCCAGCAGTGAAGGGACTAGCGCGAACACCGGGGAGCTGTTTTTT. Its protein is CASSEGTSANTGELFF.

This CDR3 reads CASSSPGTTEKLFF. The CDR3 region has the DNA TGTGCCAGCAGCTCCCCTGGGACAACCGAAAAACTGTTTTTT. The V gene is TRBV7-2, the J gene TRBJ1-4; tentatively, D is TRBD1 (6 bases). The V end lost 4 bases, the J end lost 8 bases, and 14 bases lay between the germline ends. The CDR3 totals 14 residues. Germline V gene sequence: CDR1 SGHTA, CDR2 FQGNSA.

The chain joins TRBV28 to TRBJ2-7, with TRBD1 matching 8 bases. The germline V gene encodes CDR1 MDHEN and CDR2 SYDVKM. The length of the CDR3 is 13 residues. The V segment lost 5 bases and the J segment 6 bases; nucleotides outside the gene matches: 6. The CDR3 DNA reads TGTGCCAGCAGTCCCATCGACAGGGGCGAGCAGTACTTC. Amino acids: CASSPIDRGEQYF. Supplemented by reference TRBV28 and TRBJ2-7, the full variable domain reads DVKVTQSSRYLVKRTGEKVFLECVQDMDHENMFWYRQDPGLGLRLIYFSYDVKMKEKGDIPEGYSVSREKKERFSLILESASTNQTSMYLCASSPIDRGEQYFGPGTRLTVT.

This clonotype was seen more than once but under ten times. The genes are TRBV6-1 and TRBJ1-5, with D possibly matching TRBD1 (6 bases). This CDR3 has 18 amino acids. Germline V gives CDR1 MNHNS, CDR2 SASEGT. V was clipped by 4 bases and J by 1 base, with 20 bases between them. The CDR3 nucleotides are TGTGCCAGCAGTGGAGCCTTTATCGGGACACCGAGCAATCAGCCCCAGCATTTT. This encodes CASSGAFIGTPSNQPQHF.

This clonotype occurred a few times. This sequence joins TRBV12-5 and TRBJ1-1; no firm D call. Between the trimmed V and J ends, which lost 2 bases and 0 bases, there was a span of 4 bases. The CDR3 has 13 amino acids. Germline CDR1 and CDR2: LGHNT and FRNRAP. CDR3 protein: CASGLTMNTEAFF. CDR3 nucleotide sequence: TGTGCTAGTGGTTTGACAATGAACACTGAAGCTTTCTTT.

This clonotype has just a few counts. The V call is TRBV12-3 or TRBV12-4, the J call TRBJ2-3; the D is unclear. The length of the CDR3 is 15 residues. Deletions cut 3 bases from V and 6 bases from J, with 16 bases between. The CDR3 nucleotides are TGTGCCAGCAGTTTGGCAACCCGAAAGGCCGATACGCAGTATTTT. Translated, it gives CASSLATRKADTQYF.

The chain employs TRBV7-9 and TRBJ1-1; TRBD1 matches 9 bases. V was clipped by 6 bases and J by 8 bases; unmatched bases: 7. Looked up from germline, CDR1 is SEHNR and CDR2 is FQNEAQ (reference sequence). There are 13 residues in the CDR3. In DNA, the CDR3 is TGTGCCAGCAGACGCCGGGACAGGGCCGAAGCTTTCTTT. It codes for CASRRRDRAEAFF.

V usage is TRBV4-1 and J usage is TRBJ1-4; D not certain. Germline-derived CDR1 and CDR2 are MGHRA and YSYEKL. The CDR3 is made up of 11 amino acids. The V end lost 3 bases, the J end lost 5 bases, and 1 base lay between the germline ends. The CDR3 loop reads CASSQNEKLFF. CDR3 DNA: TGCGCCAGCAGCCAGAATGAAAAACTGTTTTTT.

In this sample, this clonotype turned up a few times. The J gene is TRBJ2-2, the V gene TRBV20-1; 11 bases are a match to TRBD1. Germline CDR1 is DFQATT and CDR2 is SNEGSKA (reference sequence). V was pared by 0 bases and J by 7 bases, with 7 bases of the junction left unmatched. The CDR3 runs to 16 residues. This CDR3 reads CSARDLDRGQGGELFF. CDR3 nucleotides: TGCAGTGCTAGAGATCTGGACAGGGGGCAAGGCGGGGAGCTGTTTTTT.

The genes are TRBV7-2 and TRBJ1-6; D is undetermined. Germline V gene lookup returns CDR1 SGHTA and CDR2 FQGNSA. V was pared by 3 bases and J by 0 bases, with 9 bases between. This CDR3 is built from 16 residues. Here the CDR3 reads CASSLGFSSYNSPLHF. CDR3 coding DNA: TGTGCCAGCAGCTTGGGATTCAGCTCCTATAATTCACCCCTCCACTTT.

The chain is built from TRBV7-3 and TRBJ1-6, with D unclear. Germline V lookup: CDR1 SGHTA, CDR2 FQGTGA. Between the trimmed V and J ends, which lost 1 base and 8 bases, there was a span of 18 bases. This CDR3 comprises 17 residues. CDR3 sequence (DNA): TGTGCCAGCAGCTTAATTGGTCCGGGAATCGGCTATTCACCCCTCCACTTT. This encodes CASSLIGPGIGYSPLHF. Looking up the rest from reference TRBV7-3 and TRBJ1-6 gives the full variable domain: GAGVSQTPSNKVTEKGKYVELRCDPISGHTALYWYRQSLGQGPEFLIYFQGTGAADDSGLPNDRFFAVRPEGSVSTLKIQRTERGDSAVYLCASSLIGPGIGYSPLHFGNGTRLTVT.

In this sample, this clonotype turned up many times. The rearrangement uses TRBV7-2 and TRBJ2-3; D possibly uses TRBD1 or TRBD2 (5 bases each). This CDR3 has 14 amino acids. The V gene's germline CDR1 is SGHTA and CDR2 FQGNSA. The ends were cut back, 1 base at V and 2 bases at J, with 7 bases in the middle. CDR3 residues: CASSLEGPTDTQYF. DNA for the CDR3: TGTGCCAGCAGCTTAGAGGGACCCACAGATACGCAGTATTTT.

This chain joins TRBV4-1 and TRBJ1-4; tentative D call: TRBD1 (5 bases). The CDR3 length is 13 residues. The germline V gene has CDR1 MGHRA and CDR2 YSYEKL. The V end was cut by 4 bases, the J end by 8 bases, with 11 bases between. In DNA, the CDR3 is TGCGCCAGCAGCCGCAGGGTTACCGAAAAACTGTTTTTT. Its protein product is CASSRRVTEKLFF.

V gene TRBV7-9 combines with J gene TRBJ2-7; TRBD1 aligns across 10 bases. There are 16 residues in the CDR3. Germline V gene lookup returns CDR1 SEHNR and CDR2 FQNEAQ (reference sequence). Unmatched junction bases numbered 9, after V lost 5 bases and J lost 2 bases. The CDR3 region is CASSAAGTGVTYEQYF. The CDR3 nucleotides are TGTGCCAGCAGCGCCGCCGGGACAGGGGTAACCTACGAGCAGTACTTC.

The gene calls are TRBV7-9 and TRBJ2-7, with D unclear. Trimming removed 5 bases at V and 1 base at J, with 6 bases between. CDR3 length: 12 amino acids. Germline CDR1 reads SEHNR; CDR2 reads FQNEAQ (reference sequence). CDR3: CASSRESYEQYF. In DNA form, the CDR3 reads TGTGCCAGCAGCCGAGAATCCTACGAGCAGTACTTC.

This clonotype was observed a handful of times. The V and J genes are TRBV7-8 and TRBJ2-7; D is unclear. Germline V gene lookup returns CDR1 SGHVS and CDR2 FQNEAQ. The ends were cut back, 0 bases at V and 4 bases at J, with 13 bases in the middle. This CDR3 contains 15 residues. The CDR3 reads CASSLAYEVRYEQYF. The CDR3 DNA follows: TGTGCCAGCAGCTTAGCTTATGAGGTCCGGTACGAGCAGTACTTC.

A few counts support this clonotype. This may be a read error: a much more frequent sequence differs by one nucleotide. The CDR3 DNA sequence: TGTGCCAGCAGTGAACTAGTGGGGGGGTACAATGAGCAGTTCTTC. Its protein is CASSELVGGYNEQFF. This chain links TRBV6-1 with TRBJ2-1, with 7 bases matching TRBD2. The CDR3 spans 15 residues. V was pared by 2 bases and J by 4 bases, with 5 bases of the junction left unmatched. Germline V gene data show CDR1 as MNHNS and CDR2 as SASEGT.

In its sample, this clonotype was seen a few times. The chain uses TRBV12-5 and TRBJ1-1, with 8 bases identical to TRBD1. Losses at the gene ends were 0 bases for V and 6 bases for J; bases not matched to a gene: 6. Germline loops: CDR1 LGHNT, CDR2 FRNRAP. This CDR3 is built from 15 residues. The CDR3 region is CASGLVPTGDAEAFF. CDR3 coding DNA: TGTGCTAGTGGTTTGGTTCCGACAGGGGACGCTGAAGCTTTCTTT.

This clonotype was counted between two and nine times. The chain couples TRBV7-8 to TRBJ2-1; 10 nucleotides align to TRBD1. Germline V gene sequence: CDR1 SGHVS, CDR2 FQNEAQ. This CDR3 has 15 amino acids. J lost 5 bases, V lost 5 bases, and 6 bases had no gene match. CDR3 DNA: TGTGCCAGCAGCCGGACCGGGACAGGGGACAATGAGCAGTTCTTC. Protein sequence: CASSRTGTGDNEQFF.